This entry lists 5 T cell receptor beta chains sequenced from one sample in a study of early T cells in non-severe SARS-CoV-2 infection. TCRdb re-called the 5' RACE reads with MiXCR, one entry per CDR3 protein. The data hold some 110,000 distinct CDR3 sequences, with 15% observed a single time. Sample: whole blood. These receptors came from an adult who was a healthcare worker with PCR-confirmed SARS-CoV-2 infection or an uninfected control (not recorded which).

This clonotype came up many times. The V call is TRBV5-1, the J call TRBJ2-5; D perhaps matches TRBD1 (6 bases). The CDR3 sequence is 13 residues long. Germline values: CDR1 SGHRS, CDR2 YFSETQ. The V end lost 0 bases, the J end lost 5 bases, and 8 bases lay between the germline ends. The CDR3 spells CASSLDRAETQYF. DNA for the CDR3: TGCGCCAGCAGCTTGGACAGGGCCGAGACCCAGTACTTC. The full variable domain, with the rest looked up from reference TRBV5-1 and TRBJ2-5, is KAGVTQTPRYLIKTRGQQVTLSCSPISGHRSVSWYQQTPGQGLQFLFEYFSETQRNKGNFPGRFSGRQFSNSRSEMNVSTLELGDSALYLCASSLDRAETQYFGPGTRLLVL.

The CDR3 reads CASSLGGQVNEQYF. CDR3 nucleotide sequence: TGTGCCAGCAGCTTGGGGGGACAGGTGAACGAGCAGTACTTC. The rearrangement joins TRBV7-3 to TRBJ2-7, with 8 bases matching TRBD1. CDR3 size: 14 residues. Germline CDR1 is SGHTA and CDR2 is FQGTGA. With V trimmed by 3 bases and J by 5 bases, 6 bases remained unmatched.

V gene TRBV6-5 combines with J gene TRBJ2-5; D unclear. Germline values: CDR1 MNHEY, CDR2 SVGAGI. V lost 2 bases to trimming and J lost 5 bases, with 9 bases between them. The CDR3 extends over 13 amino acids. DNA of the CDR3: TGTGCCAGCAGTTACAATATTTTCGAGACCCAGTACTTC. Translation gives CASSYNIFETQYF.

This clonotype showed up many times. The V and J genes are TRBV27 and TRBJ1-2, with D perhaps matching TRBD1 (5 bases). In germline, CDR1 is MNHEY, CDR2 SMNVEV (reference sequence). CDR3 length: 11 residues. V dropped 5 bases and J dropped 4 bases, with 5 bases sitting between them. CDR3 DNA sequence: TGTGCCAGCAGTGGGGGCTATGGCTACACCTTC. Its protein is CASSGGYGYTF.

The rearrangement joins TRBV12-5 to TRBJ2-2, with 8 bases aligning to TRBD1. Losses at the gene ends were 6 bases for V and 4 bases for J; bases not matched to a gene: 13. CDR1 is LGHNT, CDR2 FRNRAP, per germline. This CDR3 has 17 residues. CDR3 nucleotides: TGTGCTAGTGGACAACCGGACAGGGTCGGGAGCACCGGGGAGCTGTTTTTT. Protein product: CASGQPDRVGSTGELFF.